The rows below give T cell receptor beta chains drawn from one sample of a study of shared clonotypes between healthy human individuals. Data came from immunoSEQ multiplex PCR; TCRdb stores just in-frame clones and leaves some out. The table records roughly 700,000 clones, about 90% of them present only once. The sample comprised memory CD8+ T cells from PBMCs. These receptors originate from a man aged 18 to 30 in good health. Some clones in this sample may be carry-over from other donors' samples. The CDR3 runs from the conserved cysteine through the conserved F or W. The D gene is left open where the match is weak. Some rows mark clone size as missing; the rest say once, few, many or name a class of expanded clone.

TRBV9,NA,TRBD2,TRBJ2-1,CASSAHWTLAGGPGEQFF,TGTGCCAGCAGCGCCCACTGGACTCTAGCGGGAGGGCCGGGTGAGCAGTTCTTC
TRBV7-6,NA,TRBD2,TRBJ2-2,CASSAPLAGHHTGELFF,TGTGCCAGCAGCGCCCCCCTAGCGGGGCACCACACCGGGGAGCTGTTTTTT
TRBV9,NA,NA,TRBJ1-1,CASTDEASGHTEAFF,TGTGCCAGCACGGATGAGGCCTCGGGGCACACTGAAGCTTTCTTT
TRBV6-6,NA,TRBD1,TRBJ2-7,CASSYLGTGNYEQYF,TGTGCCAGCAGTTATTTAGGGACAGGGAACTACGAGCAGTACTTC
TRBV7-2,once,TRBD1,TRBJ2-1,CASSFSGQGHEQFF,TGTGCCAGCAGCTTCTCGGGACAGGGCCATGAGCAGTTCTTC
TRBV29-1,NA,NA,TRBJ2-3,CSVENAGTDTQYF,TGCAGCGTTGAAAATGCCGGAACAGATACGCAGTATTTT
TRBV2,NA,TRBD1,TRBJ2-7,CASRRGTVLYEQYF,TGTGCCAGCAGAAGGGGGACAGTGCTGTACGAGCAGTACTTC
TRBV28,NA,NA,TRBJ2-6,CASSFQGFANVLTF,TGTGCCAGCAGTTTTCAGGGGTTCGCCAACGTCCTGACTTTC
TRBV30,NA,NA,TRBJ2-7,CAWSVFGQVYEQYF,TGTGCCTGGAGTGTATTTGGTCAGGTGTACGAGCAGTACTTC
TRBV5-6,NA,NA,TRBJ2-7,CASSFDRLPSYEQYF,TGTGCCAGCAGCTTTGACAGACTACCCTCCTACGAGCAGTACTTC
TRBV9,NA,NA,TRBJ2-3,CASSVGTTSTDTQYF,TGTGCCAGCAGCGTAGGGACGACTAGCACAGATACGCAGTATTTT
TRBV4-1,NA,NA,TRBJ1-2,CASSQDPSPARLYGYTF,TGCGCCAGCAGCCAAGATCCATCTCCGGCCCGTTTGTATGGCTACACCTTC
TRBV6-5,NA,NA,TRBJ1-5,CASSYGDSSSQPQHF,TGTGCCAGCAGTTACGGGGACTCTTCTTCGCAGCCCCAGCATTTT
TRBV7-3,NA,NA,TRBJ2-1,CASSKGGVYNEQFF,TGTGCCAGCAGCAAAGGGGGAGTTTACAATGAGCAGTTCTTC
TRBV28,NA,NA,TRBJ2-7,CASSFTQAYEQYF,TGTGCCAGCAGTTTTACCCAAGCCTACGAGCAGTACTTC
TRBV27,NA,TRBD2,TRBJ2-7,CASSRKTSGRYEQYF,TGTGCCAGCAGCCGCAAGACTAGCGGGAGGTACGAGCAGTACTTC
TRBV7-9,NA,NA,TRBJ2-7,CASSLKDTKNEQYF,TGTGCCAGCAGCTTAAAGGACACAAAGAACGAGCAGTACTTC
TRBV6-1,NA,NA,TRBJ2-5,CASSGGKRTGIVTQYF,TGTGCCAGCAGTGGGGGGAAACGAACAGGGATAGTGACCCAGTACTTC
TRBV27,NA,NA,TRBJ1-5,CASSLSGASNQPQHF,TGTGCCAGCAGTTTATCTGGGGCTAGCAATCAGCCCCAGCATTTT
TRBV2,NA,TRBD2,TRBJ2-5,CATSGLAGEETQYF,TGTGCCACATCCGGACTAGCGGGAGAAGAGACCCAGTACTTC
TRBV7-2,NA,TRBD1,TRBJ2-7,CASSSPGQNPYEQYF,TGTGCCAGCAGCTCACCGGGACAGAATCCCTACGAGCAGTACTTC
TRBV30,NA,NA,TRBJ1-3,CAWSTTYYSGNTIYF,TGTGCCTGGAGTACGACTTACTACTCTGGAAACACCATATATTTT
TRBV19,NA,NA,TRBJ1-2,CASIGGMGAPANYGYTF,TGTGCCAGTATCGGCGGCATGGGGGCCCCAGCTAACTATGGCTACACCTTC
TRBV29-1,NA,NA,TRBJ2-7,CSTLGGKSYEQYF,TGCAGCACACTGGGGGGAAAGAGTTACGAGCAGTACTTC
TRBV6-1,NA,NA,TRBJ2-7,CATRITGFSYEQYF,TGTGCCACCCGAATAACAGGGTTCTCCTACGAGCAGTACTTC
TRBV11-2,NA,TRBD1,TRBJ1-2,CASSPGGVDGYTF,TGTGCCAGCAGTCCAGGGGGCGTAGATGGCTACACCTTC
TRBV28,NA,NA,TRBJ2-7,CASSPQTEGGSYEQYF,TGTGCCAGCAGCCCTCAAACAGAGGGGGGCTCCTACGAGCAGTACTTC
TRBV5-1,NA,TRBD1,TRBJ1-5,CASSLALGQGGYQPQHF,TGCGCCAGCAGCTTGGCTCTGGGACAGGGAGGATATCAGCCCCAGCATTTT
TRBV5-5,NA,NA,TRBJ2-7,CASSGGVGAYEQYF,TGTGCCAGCAGCGGGGGCGTGGGGGCCTACGAGCAGTACTTC
TRBV9,NA,TRBD1,TRBJ2-7,CASSVAGTGSNEQYF,TGTGCCAGCAGCGTAGCCGGGACAGGGTCGAACGAGCAGTACTTC
TRBV9,once,NA,TRBJ2-5,CASSALGVVQETQYF,TGTGCCAGCAGCGCCTTGGGGGTCGTCCAAGAGACCCAGTACTTC
TRBV19,NA,NA,TRBJ2-7,CASRQLVYEQYF,TGTGCCAGTAGACAACTAGTCTACGAGCAGTACTTC
TRBV13,NA,TRBD2,TRBJ2-1,CASSLRTSGSSHEQFF,TGTGCCAGCAGCCTAAGGACTAGCGGGAGTTCCCATGAGCAGTTCTTC
TRBV28,NA,NA,TRBJ1-3,CASTPQGGEWGASGNTIYF,TGTGCCAGCACCCCACAGGGTGGGGAATGGGGGGCCTCTGGAAACACCATATATTTT
TRBV4-2,NA,NA,TRBJ2-1,CASSQTGDINEQFF,TGTGCCAGCAGCCAAACGGGAGACATCAATGAGCAGTTCTTC
TRBV4-1,NA,NA,TRBJ2-2,CASSQGPTPVITGELFF,TGCGCCAGCAGCCAAGGCCCCACCCCCGTGATCACCGGGGAGCTGTTTTTT
TRBV7-8,NA,TRBD2,TRBJ2-1,CASSPSGRKNEQFF,TGTGCCAGCAGCCCTAGCGGGAGAAAAAATGAGCAGTTCTTC
TRBV9,NA,TRBD2,TRBJ2-3,CASSVDGGRPDTQYF,TGTGCCAGCAGCGTAGATGGCGGGAGGCCCGATACGCAGTATTTT
TRBV27,NA,NA,TRBJ2-2,CASSGGPYTGELFF,TGTGCCAGCAGTGGGGGTCCATACACCGGGGAGCTGTTTTTT
TRBV7-9,NA,NA,TRBJ2-2,CASSFRTRANTGELFF,TGTGCCAGCAGCTTCCGGACAAGAGCGAACACCGGGGAGCTGTTTTTT
TRBV5-4,NA,TRBD1,TRBJ1-5,CASSLGGTGGAQPQHF,TGTGCCAGCAGCTTGGGTGGGACAGGGGGCGCCCAGCCCCAGCATTTT
TRBV5-6,NA,TRBD2,TRBJ2-7,CASSEGLAGHEQYF,TGTGCCAGCAGCGAGGGACTAGCGGGACACGAGCAGTACTTC
TRBV27,NA,NA,TRBJ2-3,CASSSMGTAARADTQYF,TGTGCCAGCAGTTCCATGGGAACCGCGGCGAGGGCAGATACGCAGTATTTT
TRBV28,NA,NA,TRBJ1-1,CASSYLPVAALGNTEAFF,TGTGCCAGCAGCTATCTGCCGGTCGCCGCGTTGGGGAACACTGAAGCTTTCTTT
TRBV11-1,NA,TRBD2,TRBJ2-1,CASNSGGNEQFF,TGTGCCAGCAACTCCGGGGGGAATGAGCAGTTCTTC